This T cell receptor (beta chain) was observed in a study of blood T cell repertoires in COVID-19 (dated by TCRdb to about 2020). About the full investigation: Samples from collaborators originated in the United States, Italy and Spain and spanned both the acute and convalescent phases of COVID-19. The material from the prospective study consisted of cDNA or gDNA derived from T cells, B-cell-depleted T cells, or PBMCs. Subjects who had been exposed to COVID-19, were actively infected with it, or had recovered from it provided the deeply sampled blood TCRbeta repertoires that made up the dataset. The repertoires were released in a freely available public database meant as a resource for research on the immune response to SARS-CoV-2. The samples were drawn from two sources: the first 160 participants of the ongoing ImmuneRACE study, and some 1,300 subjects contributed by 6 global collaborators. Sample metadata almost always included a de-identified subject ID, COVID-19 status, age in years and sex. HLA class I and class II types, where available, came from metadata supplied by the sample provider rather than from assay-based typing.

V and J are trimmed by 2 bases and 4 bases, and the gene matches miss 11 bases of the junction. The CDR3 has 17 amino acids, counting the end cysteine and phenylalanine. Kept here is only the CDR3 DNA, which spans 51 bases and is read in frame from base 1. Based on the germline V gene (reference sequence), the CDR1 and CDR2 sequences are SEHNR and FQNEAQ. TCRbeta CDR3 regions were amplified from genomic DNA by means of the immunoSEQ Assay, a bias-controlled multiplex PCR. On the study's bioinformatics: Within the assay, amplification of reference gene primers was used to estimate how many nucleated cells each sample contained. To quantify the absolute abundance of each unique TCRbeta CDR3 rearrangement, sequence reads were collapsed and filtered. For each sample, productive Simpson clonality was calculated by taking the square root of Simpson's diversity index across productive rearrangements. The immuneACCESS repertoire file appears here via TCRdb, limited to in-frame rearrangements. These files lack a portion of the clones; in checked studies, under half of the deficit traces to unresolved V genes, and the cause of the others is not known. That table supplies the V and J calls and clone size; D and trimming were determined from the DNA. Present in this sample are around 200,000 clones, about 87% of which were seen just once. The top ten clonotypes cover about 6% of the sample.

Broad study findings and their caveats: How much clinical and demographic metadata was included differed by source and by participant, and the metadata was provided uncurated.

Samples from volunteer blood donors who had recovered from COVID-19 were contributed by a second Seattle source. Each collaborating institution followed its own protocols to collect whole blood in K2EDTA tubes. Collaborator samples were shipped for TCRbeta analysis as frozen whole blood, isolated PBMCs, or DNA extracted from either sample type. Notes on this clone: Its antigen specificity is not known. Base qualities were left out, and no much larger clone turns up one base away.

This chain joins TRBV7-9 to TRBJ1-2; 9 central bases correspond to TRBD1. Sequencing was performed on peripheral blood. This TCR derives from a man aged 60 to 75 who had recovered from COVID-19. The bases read TGTGCCAGCAGCTTATCTAACAGGGGGCGCGACGGCTATGGCTACACCTTC. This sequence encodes CASSLSNRGRDGYGYTF.